A single sample gave rise to the 32 T cell receptor beta chains below, sequenced in a study of blood T cell repertoires in COVID-19. Produced via immunoSEQ multiplex PCR; TCRdb's table is partial and in-frame only. The repertoire includes 250,000 to 350,000 clones, 70% to 90% of them detected once, and under 6% sits in the top ten. Material: PBMCs or T cells enriched from blood (not recorded which). The receptors were gathered from a young woman who had recovered from COVID-19.

The chain recombines TRBV6-2 or TRBV6-3 with TRBJ1-2, with D unresolved. The germline gives CDR1 MNHEY, CDR2 SVGEGT. Trimming pared 4 bases from V and 7 bases from J, leaving 16 bases between. CDR3 size: 14 residues. The CDR3 bases are TGTGCCAGCAGTTTCGGGGAGGGTGATCGTGGCTACACCTTC. This encodes CASSFGEGDRGYTF.

The chain uses TRBV2 and TRBJ1-4; D call uncertain. The CDR3 covers 15 residues. In germline, CDR1 is SNHLY, CDR2 FYNNEI. Trimming took off 0 bases at V and 4 bases at J, with 9 bases between the two ends. The CDR3 DNA is TGTGCCAGCAGTGAAGCGCGCGGCTATAATGAAAAACTGTTTTTT. Protein: CASSEARGYNEKLFF.

This clone was observed a few times. J is TRBJ2-1 and V is TRBV28; 10 bases are a match to TRBD2. CDR3 length: 17 amino acids. Trimming removed 6 bases from V and 1 base from J; junction bases left unmatched: 9. Germline V lookup: CDR1 MDHEN, CDR2 SYDVKM. The CDR3 region is CASSKGGSGGSYNEQFF. The CDR3 nucleotides are TGTGCCAGCAGCAAGGGTGGTAGCGGGGGGTCCTACAATGAGCAGTTCTTC.

This chain joins TRBV4-2 and TRBJ2-3; D is ambiguous. Germline CDR1 reads LGHNA; CDR2 reads YNFKEQ. The CDR3 runs 15 residues. Trimming took off 2 bases at V and 2 bases at J, with 11 bases between the two ends. The CDR3 nucleotides are TGTGCCAGCAGCCAAACTGAGATTTCCACAGATACGCAGTATTTT. Protein sequence: CASSQTEISTDTQYF.

This rearrangement joins TRBV10-3 to TRBJ1-5; tentative D call: TRBD1 (5 bases). Trimming shortened V by 4 bases and J by 4 bases, and 14 bases separated the two germline ends. CDR1 is ENHRY and CDR2 is SYGVKD in the germline V gene. This CDR3 is built from 15 residues. CDR3 loop: CAISAGREGNQPQHF. For the CDR3, the DNA is TGTGCCATCAGTGCGGGCAGGGAAGGGAATCAGCCCCAGCATTTT.

The rearrangement links TRBV5-1 to TRBJ1-1; D is ambiguous. Per the germline V gene, CDR1 is SGHRS and CDR2 is YFSETQ. The CDR3 has 15 amino acids. The V gene lost 0 bases and the J gene lost 6 bases, with 15 bases spanning the gap. DNA of the CDR3: TGCGCCAGCAGCTTGGCGGCAGGCGGGTTTTCTGAAGCTTTCTTT. Translating it yields CASSLAAGGFSEAFF.

V and J are TRBV6-5 and TRBJ1-1; D might be TRBD1 (5 bases). V lost 4 bases and J 3 bases, leaving 15 bases between the germline ends. CDR3 length: 15 residues. From germline, CDR1 is MNHEY and CDR2 SVGAGI. CDR3 coding DNA: TGTGCCAGCAGTTTAGGTAGGGGCCGGGACACTGAAGCTTTCTTT. Residues: CASSLGRGRDTEAFF.

The chain couples TRBV11-2 to TRBJ1-5; the D gene is possibly TRBD1 (6 bases). The germline V gene has CDR1 SGHAT and CDR2 FQNNGV. The CDR3 runs 15 residues. Trimming left V 6 bases short and J 4 bases short, with 16 bases between. In nucleotides, the CDR3 is TGTGCCAGCAGTCACAGGGCTAGGGGTAATCAGCCCCAGCATTTT. Encoded protein: CASSHRARGNQPQHF.

The rearrangement joins TRBV9 to TRBJ1-2; TRBD1 matches 8 bases. CDR1 is SGDLS and CDR2 is YYNGEE in the germline V gene. V was pared by 7 bases and J by 8 bases, with 7 bases of the junction left unmatched. The CDR3 runs to 12 residues. The CDR3 nucleotides are TGTGCCAGCGGGGGACAGGACTTCGGCTACACCTTC. Residues: CASGGQDFGYTF.

The chain recombines TRBV19 with TRBJ2-7; the match to TRBD1 covers 12 bases. Germline assignment: CDR1 LNHDA and CDR2 SQIVND (reference sequence). Losses at the gene ends were 6 bases for V and 9 bases for J; bases not matched to a gene: 9. The CDR3 runs 14 residues. The CDR3 nucleotides read TGTGCCAGTAGCCGGGACAGGGGGCAACTTGGGCAGTACTTC. It specifies CASSRDRGQLGQYF.

The genes are TRBV9 and TRBJ1-6; 7 nucleotides match TRBD1. Per the germline V gene, CDR1 is SGDLS and CDR2 is YYNGEE. V shed 2 bases and J 10 bases; nucleotides not matched to a gene: 9. This CDR3 contains 15 residues. The CDR3 spells CASSVTGDSSSPLHF. CDR3 DNA: TGTGCCAGCAGCGTCACAGGGGATTCGAGCTCACCCCTCCACTTT.

This clone has a single count. CDR3 in amino acids: CASTIGGSGANVLTF. The CDR3 DNA reads as TGTGCCAGCACAATCGGCGGCTCTGGGGCCAACGTCCTGACTTTC. The chain is built from TRBV7-2 and TRBJ2-6; D unresolved. The CDR3 runs to 15 residues. Between the trimmed V and J ends, which lost 7 bases and 0 bases, there was a span of 10 bases. CDR1 and CDR2 from the germline V gene are SGHTA and FQGNSA.

The chain has TRBV9 and TRBJ1-6; D gene unclear. The length of the CDR3 is 16 residues. Germline CDR1 reads SGDLS; CDR2 reads YYNGEE. V dropped 0 bases and J dropped 0 bases, with 7 bases sitting between them. For the CDR3, the DNA is TGTGCCAGCAGCGTAGGACACAGCTCCTATAATTCACCCCTCCACTTT. It yields the protein CASSVGHSSYNSPLHF. The variable domain in full, completed from reference TRBV9 and TRBJ1-6, reads DSGVTQTPKHLITATGQRVTLRCSPRSGDLSVYWYQQSLDQGLQFLIQYYNGEERAKGNILERFSAQQFPDLHSELNLSSLELGDSALYFCASSVGHSSYNSPLHFGNGTRLTVT.

J is TRBJ1-1 and V is TRBV9; 8 positions match TRBD1. The CDR3 sequence is 16 residues long. The V segment lost 3 bases and the J segment 5 bases; nucleotides outside the gene matches: 12. Germline V gene lookup returns CDR1 SGDLS and CDR2 YYNGEE. The CDR3 sequence: CASSGQVPGGDTEAFF. CDR3 DNA: TGTGCCAGCAGCGGACAAGTACCAGGGGGCGATACTGAAGCTTTCTTT. Full variable domain (outside the CDR3, taken from reference TRBV9 and TRBJ1-1): DSGVTQTPKHLITATGQRVTLRCSPRSGDLSVYWYQQSLDQGLQFLIQYYNGEERAKGNILERFSAQQFPDLHSELNLSSLELGDSALYFCASSGQVPGGDTEAFFGQGTRLTVV.

The CDR3 reads CASSSLGPTGGYTF. CDR3 coding DNA: TGTGCCAGCAGCTCATTAGGGCCGACGGGGGGCTACACCTTC. V gene TRBV7-9 combines with J gene TRBJ1-2; unclear D gene. The CDR3 contains 14 residues. Germline CDR1 is SEHNR and CDR2 is FQNEAQ (reference sequence). V lost 4 bases and J lost 8, with 17 bases in between.

This clone was counted only a few times. The J gene is TRBJ1-2, the V gene TRBV21-1. TRBV21-1 corresponds to a pseudogene. The CDR3 runs to 11 residues. CDR3 sequence (DNA): TGTGCCAGCAGCACCCCCGCGGGCTACACCTTC. It codes for CASSTPAGYTF.

The V gene is TRBV3-1 (or the pseudogene TRBV3-2), the J gene TRBJ1-2; 7 positions agree with TRBD1. The CDR3 loop spans 16 amino acids. Trimming took 2 bases from V and 7 from J; bases not matched to a gene: 13. Per the germline V gene, CDR1 is LGHDT and CDR2 is YNNKEL (reference sequence). The CDR3 DNA reads as TGTGCCAGCAGCCAACACGAAAGGGACAGACGACGTGGCTACACCTTC. Translating gives CASSQHERDRRRGYTF.

The rearrangement joins TRBV7-2 to TRBJ1-1; tentatively, D is TRBD1 (5 bases). Germline V gene lookup returns CDR1 SGHTA and CDR2 FQGNSA. The CDR3 is made up of 15 amino acids. V lost 5 bases and J lost 4, with 17 bases in between. The CDR3, as DNA: TGTGCCAGCAGCCGGATAGGGGCTGGGGCCACTGAAGCTTTCTTT. This gives the protein CASSRIGAGATEAFF.

This clone appeared a single time. The V gene is TRBV18, the J gene TRBJ2-7; 8 bases align to TRBD1. Germline trimming cut 3 bases from V and 3 bases from J; bases unmatched to any gene: 4. Germline values: CDR1 KGHSH, CDR2 LQKENI. The CDR3 spans 14 residues. Here the CDR3 DNA reads TGTGCCAGCTCACCCGGGGGACAGGTCTACGAGCAGTACTTC. This translates into CASSPGGQVYEQYF.

On this clone itself: The same CDR3 is also encoded by other DNA sequences in this sample. The chain recombines TRBV7-2 with TRBJ1-2, with a tentative D call TRBD1 (5 bases). V lost 3 bases and J lost 2, with 7 bases in between. CDR3 length: 13 amino acids. Germline V lookup: CDR1 SGHTA, CDR2 FQGNSA. CDR3 sequence: CASSLGRNYGYTF. The CDR3 bases are TGTGCCAGCAGCTTGGGGCGGAACTATGGCTACACCTTC.

The chain is built from TRBV9 and TRBJ1-5; a weak D match, TRBD1 (5 bases). This CDR3 spans 17 amino acids. The V end was cut by 0 bases, the J end by 4 bases, with 17 bases between. CDR1 is SGDLS and CDR2 is YYNGEE in the germline V gene. The CDR3: CASSVEGPIDPNQPQHF. The CDR3 coding sequence is TGTGCCAGCAGCGTAGAGGGGCCCATCGACCCGAATCAGCCCCAGCATTTT.

The genes are TRBV10-3 and TRBJ1-2; D remains unclear. V dropped 1 base and J dropped 2 bases, with 5 bases sitting between them. Germline values: CDR1 ENHRY, CDR2 SYGVKD. The CDR3 has 13 amino acids. CDR3: CAISELQNYGYTF. The CDR3 DNA is TGTGCCATCAGTGAGTTACAAAACTATGGCTACACCTTC.

The V call is TRBV29-1, the J call TRBJ1-2; no clear D. Trimming pared 4 bases from V and 5 bases from J, leaving 20 bases between. CDR3 length: 15 residues. The germline V gene encodes CDR1 SQVTM and CDR2 ANQGSEA. CDR3 sequence: CSVVLLIQVDYGYTF. The CDR3 nucleotides read TGCAGCGTTGTTTTGTTGATCCAGGTTGATTATGGCTACACCTTC.

V and J are TRBV7-2 and TRBJ2-1; no definite D call. CDR3 length: 16 amino acids. CDR1 is SGHTA, CDR2 FQGNSA, per germline. V lost 1 base and J lost 0, with 10 bases in between. Here the CDR3 DNA reads TGTGCCAGCAGCTTAGGGGCCCCGAACTCCTACAATGAGCAGTTCTTC. Translation: CASSLGAPNSYNEQFF. Together with reference TRBV7-2 and TRBJ2-1, the CDR3 gives the full variable domain: GAGVSQSPSNKVTEKGKDVELRCDPISGHTALYWYRQSLGQGLEFLIYFQGNSAPDKSGLPSDRFSAERTGGSVSTLTIQRTQQEDSAVYLCASSLGAPNSYNEQFFGPGTRLTVL.

The V gene is TRBV28, the J gene TRBJ1-1; possibly TRBD1 for D (5 bases). V was cut by 2 bases and J by 1 base, with 14 bases left in between. Germline loops: CDR1 MDHEN, CDR2 SYDVKM. The CDR3 length is 16 residues. CDR3 loop: CASSLGYPGKNTEAFF. The CDR3 DNA follows: TGTGCCAGCAGTTTAGGGTACCCAGGGAAGAACACTGAAGCTTTCTTT.

The V gene is TRBV7-9, the J gene TRBJ2-7; possibly TRBD2 for D (6 bases). Germline loops: CDR1 SEHNR, CDR2 FQNEAQ (reference sequence). This CDR3 comprises 14 residues. The germline V and J ends were trimmed by 5 bases and 5 bases, with 16 bases remaining between them. CDR3: CASSQPEGPNEQYF. The CDR3 bases are TGTGCCAGCAGCCAACCGGAGGGGCCAAACGAGCAGTACTTC.

The DNA of the CDR3 is TGTGCCTGGGAGGGGGGGTATCAGAATTCACCCCTCCACTTT. Protein: CAWEGGYQNSPLHF. The chain uses TRBV30 and TRBJ1-6; the D gene is possibly TRBD1 (6 bases). Germline CDR1 and CDR2: GTSNPN and SVGIG (reference sequence). This CDR3 has 14 residues. Deletions cut 5 bases from V and 7 bases from J, with 15 bases between.

The chain has TRBV9 and TRBJ2-3, with D tentatively TRBD1 (6 bases). V lost 4 bases to trimming and J lost 0 bases, with 12 bases between them. The CDR3 is 15 amino acids. Looked up from germline, CDR1 is SGDLS and CDR2 is YYNGEE. The CDR3, as DNA: TGTGCCAGCAGCCCCAGGGGCGTAAGCACAGATACGCAGTATTTT. Encoded protein: CASSPRGVSTDTQYF.

V usage is TRBV13 and J usage is TRBJ2-1; perhaps TRBD1 as D (6 bases). This CDR3 region has 14 residues. V lost 5 bases to trimming and J lost 5 bases, with 13 bases between them. Germline CDR1 PRHDT, CDR2 FYEKMQ (reference sequence). The CDR3 loop is CASSPDRLNNEQFF. The CDR3 DNA sequence: TGTGCCAGCAGCCCGGACAGACTAAACAATGAGCAGTTCTTC.

The V and J genes are TRBV5-1 and TRBJ2-1; maybe TRBD1 (6 bases). The germline V and J ends were trimmed by 6 bases and 7 bases, with 11 bases remaining between them. This CDR3 spans 12 amino acids. Germline CDR1 reads SGHRS; CDR2 reads YFSETQ. CDR3 bases: TGCGCCAGCAAGGCAGGGGTGAATGAGCAGTTCTTC. Translating it yields CASKAGVNEQFF.

As for this clone: At the DNA level, this CDR3 is encoded by other sequences in the same sample as well. V usage is TRBV9 and J usage is TRBJ2-3; D is unresolved. With 0 bases removed from V and 0 bases from J, the gap between germline ends came to 8 bases. Germline V gene lookup returns CDR1 SGDLS and CDR2 YYNGEE. This CDR3 has 15 residues. Here the CDR3 DNA reads TGTGCCAGCAGCGTAGTGGCCGCTAGCACAGATACGCAGTATTTT. Translation gives CASSVVAASTDTQYF.

The chain has TRBV7-2 and TRBJ1-2, with TRBD1 identical over 7 bases. The CDR3 contains 17 residues. Germline CDR1 SGHTA, CDR2 FQGNSA. The trim removed 0 bases at V and 8 bases at J, leaving 15 bases unmatched. CDR3 residues: CASSLAWTGPKGMGYTF. The CDR3, as DNA: TGTGCCAGCAGCTTAGCGTGGACAGGCCCCAAAGGTATGGGCTACACCTTC. Combining the CDR3 with reference TRBV7-2 and TRBJ1-2 gives the whole variable domain GAGVSQSPSNKVTEKGKDVELRCDPISGHTALYWYRQSLGQGLEFLIYFQGNSAPDKSGLPSDRFSAERTGGSVSTLTIQRTQQEDSAVYLCASSLAWTGPKGMGYTFGSGTRLTVV.